These T cell receptor beta chains were read from a single sample in a study of CXCR3-negative and CXCR3-positive naive CD8 T cells. From the 5' RACE reads, TCRdb lists one entry per CDR3 protein and no DNA. In all, the sample yields tens of thousands of distinct CDR3 sequences. Sequencing used naive CXCR3- CD8+ T cells from blood. The receptors derive from a human donor in good health. Some clones in this sample may be carry-over from other donors' samples. The CDR3 runs from the conserved cysteine through the conserved F or W.

V,J,CDR3
TRBV7-8,TRBJ2-7,CASSLAGATYEQYF
TRBV4-1,TRBJ2-1,CASSQDPGAQRGEQFF
TRBV12-5,TRBJ2-3,CASGFDVGVTPSTDTQYF
TRBV6-5,TRBJ1-1,CASSYSPTGEAFF
TRBV20-1,TRBJ2-7,CSARIPRSPYEQYF
TRBV14,TRBJ2-1,CASSQEPRDRVTF
TRBV29-1,TRBJ2-2,CSVPRGNTGELFF
TRBV28,TRBJ2-3,CASSFWLAGGTDTQYF
TRBV29-1,TRBJ2-2,CSVEDWTGNTGELFF
TRBV29-1,TRBJ2-5,CSVDGVTSIQETQYF
TRBV2,TRBJ2-7,CASSEWSGAYEQYF
TRBV7-9,TRBJ2-7,CASSSGGGSHEQYF
TRBV14,TRBJ2-1,CASSQGTGRTYNEQFF
TRBV19,TRBJ2-7,CASSPQTGCRYF
TRBV29-1,TRBJ2-1,CSVEGGRFNEQFF
TRBV7-6,TRBJ2-3,CASSERLSTDTQYF
TRBV29-1,TRBJ2-3,CSVEASGRLGDTQYF
TRBV29-1,TRBJ2-7,CSVEDRRQRGVYEQYF
TRBV7-6,TRBJ2-3,CASSSPGTPKGDTQYF
TRBV28,TRBJ1-4,CASSSRRTAINEKLFF
TRBV28,TRBJ1-1,CASSLRLGWGTEAFF
TRBV10-3,TRBJ2-7,CAISEKDVSYEQYF
TRBV7-9,TRBJ2-7,CASSPTLSGVNGSYEQYF
TRBV30,TRBJ2-7,CAWNARTGYSDEQYF
TRBV12-3/TRBV12-4,TRBJ2-3,CASRKTRGMLDTQYF
TRBV29-1,TRBJ2-7,CSVGGSYEQYF
TRBV4-3,TRBJ2-7,CASSPRRTIGEQYF
TRBV28,TRBJ2-3,CASSRLILKADTQYF
TRBV6-5,TRBJ1-5,CASSGQDNQPQHF
TRBV7-9,TRBJ2-1,CASGPAGTAYNEQFF
TRBV7-9,TRBJ2-7,CASSALAGAYEQYF
TRBV7-9,TRBJ2-2,CASTFRQGAGELFF
TRBV29-1,TRBJ2-2,CSVEDGGAGELFF
TRBV7-2,TRBJ2-7,CASSLSGTDLFYEQYF
TRBV6-4,TRBJ1-2,CASSDDPSTGSRMDGYTF
TRBV4-2,TRBJ2-1,CASSQGSSLALNEQFF
TRBV21-1,TRBJ2-7,CASSKKGQGQSEQYF
TRBV7-7,TRBJ2-1,CASSLQAGAKNEQFF
TRBV7-9,TRBJ2-5,CASSWDRDQETQYF
TRBV7-6,TRBJ2-3,CASSPTWGTDTQYF
TRBV29-1,TRBJ2-1,CSVDSSSSYNEQFF
TRBV6-5,TRBJ2-1,CASNPKPGLGSYNEQFF
TRBV29-1,TRBJ2-1,CSVEELFGGEGARLAAYNEQFF
TRBV12-3/TRBV12-4,TRBJ2-4,CASSLSGERGPAKNIQYF
TRBV7-8,TRBJ2-1,CASRGSGEAEQFF
TRBV28,TRBJ2-5,CASHDQETQYF
TRBV7-9,TRBJ2-1,CASSLEARTGDEQFF
TRBV9,TRBJ2-1,CASSVASGGYNEQFF
TRBV7-2,TRBJ2-5,CASSLDPAKETQYF
TRBV28,TRBJ2-2,CASSPLESTGELFF
TRBV30,TRBJ2-2,CAWDGAGGAGGELFF
TRBV29-1,TRBJ1-2,CSVVLGDPSYGYTF
TRBV29-1,TRBJ2-7,CSVEENYEQYF
TRBV7-9,TRBJ2-7,CASRPGGTYEQYF
TRBV7-9,TRBJ2-7,CASSLTSGTSEQYF
TRBV21-1,TRBJ2-6,CASSYFRDRGHSGANVLTF
TRBV29-1,TRBJ2-7,CSVEVVWDSKSYEQYF
TRBV27,TRBJ2-7,CASSLIGGVRNEQYF
TRBV4-2,TRBJ2-2,CASSHSLNEDKTGELFF